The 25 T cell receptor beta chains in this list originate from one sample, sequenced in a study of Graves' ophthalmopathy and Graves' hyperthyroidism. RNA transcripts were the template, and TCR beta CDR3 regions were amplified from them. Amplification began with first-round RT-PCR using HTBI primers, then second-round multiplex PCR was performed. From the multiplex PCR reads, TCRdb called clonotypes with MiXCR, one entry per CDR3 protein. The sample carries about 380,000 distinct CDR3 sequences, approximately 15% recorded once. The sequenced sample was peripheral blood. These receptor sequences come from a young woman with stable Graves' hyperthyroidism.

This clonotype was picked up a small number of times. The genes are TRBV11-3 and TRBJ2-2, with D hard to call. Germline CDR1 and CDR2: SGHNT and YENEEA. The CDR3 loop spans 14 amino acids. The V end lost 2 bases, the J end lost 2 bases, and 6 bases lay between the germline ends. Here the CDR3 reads CASSLYGNTGELFF. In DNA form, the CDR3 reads TGTGCCAGCAGCTTATACGGTAACACCGGGGAGCTGTTTTTT.

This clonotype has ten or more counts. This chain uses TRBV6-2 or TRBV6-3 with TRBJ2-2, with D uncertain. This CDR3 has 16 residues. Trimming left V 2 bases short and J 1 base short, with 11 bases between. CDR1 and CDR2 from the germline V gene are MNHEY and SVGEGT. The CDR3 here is CASSYGGAMNTGELFF. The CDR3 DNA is TGTGCCAGCAGTTACGGTGGAGCGATGAACACCGGGGAGCTGTTTTTT.

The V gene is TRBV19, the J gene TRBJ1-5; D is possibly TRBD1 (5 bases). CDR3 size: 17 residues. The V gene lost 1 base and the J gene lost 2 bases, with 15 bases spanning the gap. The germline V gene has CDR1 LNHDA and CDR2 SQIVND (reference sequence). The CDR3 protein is CASSIASPGTGNQPQHF. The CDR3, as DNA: TGTGCCAGTAGTATAGCGTCCCCAGGGACGGGCAATCAGCCCCAGCATTTT.

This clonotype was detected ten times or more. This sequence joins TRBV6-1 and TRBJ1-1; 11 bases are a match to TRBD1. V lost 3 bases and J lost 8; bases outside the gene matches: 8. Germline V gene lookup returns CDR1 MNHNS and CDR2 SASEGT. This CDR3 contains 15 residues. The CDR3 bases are TGTGCCAGCAGTGATGGGACAGGGGGTGGATCCGAAGCTTTCTTT. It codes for CASSDGTGGGSEAFF.

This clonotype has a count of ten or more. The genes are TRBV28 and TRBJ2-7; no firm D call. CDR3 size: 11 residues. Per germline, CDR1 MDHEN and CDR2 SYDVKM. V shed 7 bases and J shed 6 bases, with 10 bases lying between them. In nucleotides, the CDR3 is TGTGCCAGCATCTCGGGTTCCGAGCAGTACTTC. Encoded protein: CASISGSEQYF.

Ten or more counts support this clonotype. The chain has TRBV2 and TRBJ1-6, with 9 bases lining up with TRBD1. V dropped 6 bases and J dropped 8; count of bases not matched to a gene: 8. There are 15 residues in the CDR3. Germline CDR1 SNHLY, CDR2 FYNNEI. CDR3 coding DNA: TGTGCCAGCAGAGACAGGGGGGCAGACGATTCACCCCTCCACTTT. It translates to CASRDRGADDSPLHF.

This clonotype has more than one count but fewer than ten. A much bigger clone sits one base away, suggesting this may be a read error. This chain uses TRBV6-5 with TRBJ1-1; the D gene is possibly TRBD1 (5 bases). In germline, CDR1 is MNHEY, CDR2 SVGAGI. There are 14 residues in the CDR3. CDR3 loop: CASSYLGQNTEACF. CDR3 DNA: TGTGCCAGCAGTTACTTGGGGCAGAACACTGAAGCTTGCTTT.

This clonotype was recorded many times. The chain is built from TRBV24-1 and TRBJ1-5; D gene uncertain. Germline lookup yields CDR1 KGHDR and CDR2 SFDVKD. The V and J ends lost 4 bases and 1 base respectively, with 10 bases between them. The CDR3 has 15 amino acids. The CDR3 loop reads CATSDSTGSNQPQHF. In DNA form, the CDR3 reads TGTGCCACCAGTGACTCAACTGGGAGCAATCAGCCCCAGCATTTT.

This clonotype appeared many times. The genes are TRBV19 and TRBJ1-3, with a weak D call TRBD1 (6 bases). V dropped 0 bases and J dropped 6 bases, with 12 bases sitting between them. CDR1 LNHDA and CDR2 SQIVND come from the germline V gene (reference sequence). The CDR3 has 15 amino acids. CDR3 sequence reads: CASSIDLGQLNTIYF. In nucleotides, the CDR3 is TGTGCCAGTAGTATAGATCTAGGACAGTTAAACACCATATATTTT.

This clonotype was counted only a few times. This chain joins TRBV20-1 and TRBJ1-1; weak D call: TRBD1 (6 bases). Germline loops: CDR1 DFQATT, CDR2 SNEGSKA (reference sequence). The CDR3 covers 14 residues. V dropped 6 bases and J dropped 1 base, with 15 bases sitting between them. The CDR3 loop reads CSALPGAQNTEAFF. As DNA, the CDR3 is TGCAGTGCCCTCCCAGGGGCGCAGAACACTGAAGCTTTCTTT.

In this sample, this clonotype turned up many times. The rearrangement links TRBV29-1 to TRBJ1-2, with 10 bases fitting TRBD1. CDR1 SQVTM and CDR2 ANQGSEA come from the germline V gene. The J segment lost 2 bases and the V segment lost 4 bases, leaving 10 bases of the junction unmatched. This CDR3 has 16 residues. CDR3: CSVGGVQGQGNYGYTF. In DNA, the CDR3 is TGCAGCGTTGGAGGGGTACAGGGACAGGGGAACTATGGCTACACCTTC.

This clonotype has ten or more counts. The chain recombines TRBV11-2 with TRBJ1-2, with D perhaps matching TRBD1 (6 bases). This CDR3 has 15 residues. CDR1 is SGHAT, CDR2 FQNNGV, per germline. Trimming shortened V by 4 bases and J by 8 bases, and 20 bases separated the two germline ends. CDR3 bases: TGTGCCAGCAGCTCGTGGACAGAGGGGCGATGGGGCTACACCTTC. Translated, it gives CASSSWTEGRWGYTF.

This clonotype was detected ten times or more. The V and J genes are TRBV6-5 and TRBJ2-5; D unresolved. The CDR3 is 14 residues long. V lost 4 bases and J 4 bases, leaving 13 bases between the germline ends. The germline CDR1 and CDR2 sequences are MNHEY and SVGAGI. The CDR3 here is CASSSSATAETQYF. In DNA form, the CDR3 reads TGTGCCAGCAGTTCTTCCGCGACGGCAGAGACCCAGTACTTC.

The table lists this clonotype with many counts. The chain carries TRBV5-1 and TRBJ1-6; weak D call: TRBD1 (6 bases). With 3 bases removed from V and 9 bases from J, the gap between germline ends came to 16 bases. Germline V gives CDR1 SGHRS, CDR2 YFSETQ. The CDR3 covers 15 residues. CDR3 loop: CASSWAGAEGSPLHF. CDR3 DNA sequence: TGCGCCAGCAGCTGGGCAGGGGCCGAGGGTTCACCCCTCCACTTT.

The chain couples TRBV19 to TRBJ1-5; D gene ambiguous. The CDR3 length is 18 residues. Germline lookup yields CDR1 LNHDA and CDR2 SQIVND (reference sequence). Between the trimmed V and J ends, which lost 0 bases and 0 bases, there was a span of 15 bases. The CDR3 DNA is TGTGCCAGTAGTATAGATCATCTGGCGGCCGATAGCAATCAGCCCCAGCATTTT. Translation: CASSIDHLAADSNQPQHF.

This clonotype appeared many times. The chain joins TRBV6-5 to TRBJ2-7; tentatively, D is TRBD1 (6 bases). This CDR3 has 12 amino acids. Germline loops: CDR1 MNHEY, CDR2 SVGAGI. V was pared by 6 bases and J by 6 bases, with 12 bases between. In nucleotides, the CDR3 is TGTGCCAGCAGGTCACAGGGTGCCGAGCAGTACTTC. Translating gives CASRSQGAEQYF.

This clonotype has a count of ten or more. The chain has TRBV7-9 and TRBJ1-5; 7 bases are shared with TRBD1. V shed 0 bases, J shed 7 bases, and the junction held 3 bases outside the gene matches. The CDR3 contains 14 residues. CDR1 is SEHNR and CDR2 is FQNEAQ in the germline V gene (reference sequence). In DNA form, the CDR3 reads TGTGCCAGCAGCTTAGCAGGGGGCCTCCAGCCCCAGCATTTT. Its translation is CASSLAGGLQPQHF.

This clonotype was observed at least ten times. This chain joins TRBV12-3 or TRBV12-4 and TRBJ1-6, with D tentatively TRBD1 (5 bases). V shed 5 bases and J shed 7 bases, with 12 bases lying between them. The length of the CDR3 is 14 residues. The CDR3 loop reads CASSAGPRNSPLHF. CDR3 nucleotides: TGTGCCAGCAGTGCGGGACCGAGAAATTCACCCCTCCACTTT.

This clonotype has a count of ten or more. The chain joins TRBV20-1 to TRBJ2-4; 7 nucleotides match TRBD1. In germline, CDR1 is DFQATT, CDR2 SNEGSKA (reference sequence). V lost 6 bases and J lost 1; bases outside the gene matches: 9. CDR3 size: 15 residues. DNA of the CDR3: TGCAGTGCGTTGAAAAGGGGGCTGGCCAAAAACATTCAGTACTTC. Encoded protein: CSALKRGLAKNIQYF.

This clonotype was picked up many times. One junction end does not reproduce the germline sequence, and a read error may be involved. The CDR3 reads CASSEGGVWFQETQYF. CDR3 DNA: TGTGCCAGCAGCGAAGGAGGGGTATGGTTCCAAGAGACCCAGTACTTC. This chain connects TRBV6-1 to TRBJ2-5; TRBD2 might be the D (6 bases). The CDR3 length is 16 residues. Germline V gene data show CDR1 as MNHNS and CDR2 as SASEGT.

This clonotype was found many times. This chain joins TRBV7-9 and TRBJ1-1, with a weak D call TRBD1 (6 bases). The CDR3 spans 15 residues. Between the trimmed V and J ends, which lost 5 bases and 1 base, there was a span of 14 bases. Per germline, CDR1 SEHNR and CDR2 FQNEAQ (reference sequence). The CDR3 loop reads CASSTRTAPNTEAFF. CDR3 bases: TGTGCCAGCAGCACCCGGACAGCCCCGAACACTGAAGCTTTCTTT.

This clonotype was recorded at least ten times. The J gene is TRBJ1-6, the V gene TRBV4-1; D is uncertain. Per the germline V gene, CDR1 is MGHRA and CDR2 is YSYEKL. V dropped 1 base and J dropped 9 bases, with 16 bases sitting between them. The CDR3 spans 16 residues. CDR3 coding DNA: TGCGCCAGCAGCCAAGTAAGAGGAGGGATTGGTTCACCCCTCCACTTT. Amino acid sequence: CASSQVRGGIGSPLHF.

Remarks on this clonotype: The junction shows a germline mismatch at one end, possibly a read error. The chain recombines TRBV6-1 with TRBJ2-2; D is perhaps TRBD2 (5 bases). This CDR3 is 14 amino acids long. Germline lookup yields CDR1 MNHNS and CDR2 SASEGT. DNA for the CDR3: TGTGCCAGCAAAAGGATCTCGAACTCCGGGGATCTGTTTTTT. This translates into CASKRISNSGDLFF.

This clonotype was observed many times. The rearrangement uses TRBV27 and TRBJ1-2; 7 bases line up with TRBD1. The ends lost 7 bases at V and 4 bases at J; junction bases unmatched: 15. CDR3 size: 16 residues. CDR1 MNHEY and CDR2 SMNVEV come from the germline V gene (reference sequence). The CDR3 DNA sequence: TGTGCCAGCACCAAACCTCCACAGGGGTCCAGCTATGGCTACACCTTC. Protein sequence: CASTKPPQGSSYGYTF.

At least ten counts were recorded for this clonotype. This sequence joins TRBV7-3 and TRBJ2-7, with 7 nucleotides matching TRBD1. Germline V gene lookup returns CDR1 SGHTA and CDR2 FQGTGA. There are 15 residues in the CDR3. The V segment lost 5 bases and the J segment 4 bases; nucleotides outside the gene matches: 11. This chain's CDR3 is CASSHTPGQQYEQYF. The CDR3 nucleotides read TGTGCCAGCAGCCATACTCCGGGACAGCAATACGAGCAGTACTTC.